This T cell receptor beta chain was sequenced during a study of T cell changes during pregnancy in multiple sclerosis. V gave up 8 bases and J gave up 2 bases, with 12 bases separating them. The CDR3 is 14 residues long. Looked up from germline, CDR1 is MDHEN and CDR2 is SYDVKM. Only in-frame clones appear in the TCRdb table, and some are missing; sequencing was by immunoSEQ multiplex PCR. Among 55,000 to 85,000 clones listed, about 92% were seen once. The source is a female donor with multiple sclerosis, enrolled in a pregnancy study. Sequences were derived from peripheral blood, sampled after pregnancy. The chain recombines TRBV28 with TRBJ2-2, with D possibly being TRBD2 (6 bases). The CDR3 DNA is TGTGCCAGCGGGGAGGATCCCAACACCGGGGAGCTGTTTTTT. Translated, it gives CASGEDPNTGELFF.